This T cell receptor (beta chain) was profiled in a study of post-analysis software for immune sequencing data. Each TCR beta cDNA library carried unique molecular identifiers. TCRdb redid the calling of the PCR reads with MiXCR, one entry per CDR3 protein. The sample consists of a few hundred thousand distinct CDR3 sequences, 36% of them appearing once. Study-level points and caveats: Several TRBV segments occurring more often in patients than controls included TRBV5-6, TRBV5-1 and TRBV20-1. Diversity measured as normalized Chao1 was significantly lower in multiple sclerosis patients than in controls.

Note on this clonotype: Its antigen is currently unknown.

V was pared by 6 bases and J by 9 bases, with 8 bases of the junction left unmatched. CDR3 length: 14 amino acids. Germline V CDR1 and CDR2: MNHEY, SVGEGT. Sequenced input: blood. The chain links TRBV6-2 or TRBV6-3 to TRBJ2-1; 10 bases agree with TRBD2. The sequence was obtained from a girl between 10 and 17 years old with multiple sclerosis. The chain's CDR3 is CASRASGSWGEQFF. The CDR3 nucleotides are TGTGCCAGCAGGGCTAGCGGGAGTTGGGGTGAGCAGTTCTTC.